These 24 T cell receptor beta chains share one sample of origin, sequenced in a study of T-cell memory formation after mild COVID-19. Each CDR3 protein gets one entry after TCRdb re-called the 5' RACE reads with MiXCR. This table has under 450,000 distinct CDR3 sequences, 13% to 15% appearing once. Source material: PBMCs or a T cell subset sorted from them (not recorded which). The source of these receptors is a man aged 18 to 35 who had mild COVID-19 (a few samples of this study predate the infection). Cell type and time point are not known.

This clonotype was counted a few times. This chain uses TRBV4-1 with TRBJ1-2; D unclear. Germline V gives CDR1 MGHRA, CDR2 YSYEKL. The V and J ends lost 0 bases and 0 bases respectively, with 8 bases between them. This CDR3 is 15 amino acids long. The CDR3 loop reads CASSQDPHPNYGYTF. The CDR3 region has the DNA TGCGCCAGCAGCCAAGATCCCCACCCTAACTATGGCTACACCTTC.

This chain joins TRBV6-5 and TRBJ2-6, with a possible D match to TRBD1 (6 bases). In germline, CDR1 is MNHEY, CDR2 SVGAGI. V lost 5 bases and J lost 0, with 8 bases in between. The length of the CDR3 is 15 residues. CDR3 in amino acids: CASSEQGSGANVLTF. The DNA for the CDR3 is TGTGCCAGCAGTGAACAGGGCTCTGGGGCCAACGTCCTGACTTTC.

The table lists this clonotype with many counts. V is TRBV20-1 and J is TRBJ1-1, with D unclear. The germline gives CDR1 DFQATT, CDR2 SNEGSKA (reference sequence). The V gene lost 5 bases and the J gene lost 2 bases, with 15 bases spanning the gap. This CDR3 comprises 14 residues. The CDR3, as DNA: TGCAGTGCTCGGCACATTAGGGCTAACACTGAAGCTTTCTTT. Its protein product is CSARHIRANTEAFF.

This sequence joins TRBV6-6 and TRBJ2-1; the D call may be TRBD1 or TRBD2 (5 bases each). This CDR3 is 14 amino acids long. V was shortened by 6 bases and J by 5 bases, with 14 bases between the two germline ends. Germline-derived CDR1 and CDR2 are MNHNY and SVGAGI (reference sequence). CDR3 amino acids: CASREGPINNEQFF. The CDR3 nucleotides are TGTGCCAGCAGAGAGGGGCCTATCAACAATGAGCAGTTCTTC.

This clonotype has only a few counts. The chain employs TRBV5-1 and TRBJ2-1, with 8 bases fitting TRBD2. Germline CDR1 is SGHRS and CDR2 is YFSETQ. Trimming removed 0 bases from V and 3 bases from J; junction bases left unmatched: 8. There are 17 residues in the CDR3. The CDR3 nucleotides are TGCGCCAGCAGCTTGGGACCCCGGGGGGGTGACTACAATGAGCAGTTCTTC. Protein: CASSLGPRGGDYNEQFF.

V and J are TRBV6-1 and TRBJ1-2; D perhaps matches TRBD1 (6 bases). The germline gives CDR1 MNHNS, CDR2 SASEGT. V was pared by 3 bases and J by 7 bases, with 12 bases between. The CDR3 is 13 amino acids. DNA for the CDR3: TGTGCCAGCAGTGATTTACAGGGTGGTGGCTACACCTTC. Translation gives CASSDLQGGGYTF.

In this sample, this clonotype turned up a few times. The CDR3 DNA is TGTGCCAGCAGTCCTAGACAGGGTTGGAACACTGAAGCTTTCTTT. Its translation is CASSPRQGWNTEAFF. The V call is TRBV14, the J call TRBJ1-1; 7 positions agree with TRBD1. Per germline, CDR1 SGHDN and CDR2 FVKESK. The V and J ends lost 6 bases and 1 base, in that order; junction bases with no gene match: 8. The CDR3 runs to 15 residues.

The V call is TRBV9, the J call TRBJ2-3, with TRBD2 matching 8 bases. CDR1 and CDR2 (germline): SGDLS, YYNGEE. Trimming at V came to 2 bases and at J to 1 base, leaving 6 bases not matched to a gene. The CDR3 runs to 16 residues. The CDR3 protein is CASSVASAGGTDTQYF. The CDR3 coding sequence is TGTGCCAGCAGCGTTGCGTCAGCGGGGGGCACAGATACGCAGTATTTT.

This clonotype appeared a single time. The J gene is TRBJ1-2, the V gene TRBV20-1; D is uncertain. In germline, CDR1 is DFQATT, CDR2 SNEGSKA (reference sequence). The CDR3 covers 15 residues. V was cut by 2 bases and J by 3 bases, with 16 bases left in between. CDR3 in DNA: TGCAGTGCTAGAAGTCGGGTAACCGATGACTATGGCTACACCTTC. This codes for CSARSRVTDDYGYTF.

This clonotype was seen a few times. Written as DNA, the CDR3 is TGTGCCACCAGTGAAAGAAGCAATCAGCCCCAGCATTTT. It yields the protein CATSERSNQPQHF. V is TRBV24-1 and J is TRBJ1-5; D uncertain. V was pared by 4 bases and J by 1 base, with 4 bases between. CDR1 is KGHDR and CDR2 is SFDVKD in the germline V gene. The CDR3 is 13 residues long.

In this sample, this clonotype turned up a few times. The chain couples TRBV12-3 or TRBV12-4 to TRBJ2-3, with D possibly being TRBD2 (6 bases). The CDR3 contains 14 residues. V shed 7 bases and J shed 8 bases, with 19 bases lying between them. CDR3 loop: CASTASGFRVTQYF. CDR3 DNA sequence: TGTGCCAGCACCGCGAGCGGGTTCAGGGTTACGCAGTATTTT.

The chain couples TRBV6-5 to TRBJ2-4, with TRBD1 identical over 7 bases. From germline, CDR1 is MNHEY and CDR2 SVGAGI. The V segment lost 5 bases and the J segment 11 bases; nucleotides outside the gene matches: 3. There are 11 residues in the CDR3. For the CDR3, the DNA is TGTGCCAGCAGTACAGGGGCCCTTCAGTACTTC. Translating gives CASSTGALQYF.

This clonotype turned up a few times. This sequence joins TRBV6-5 and TRBJ2-7; perhaps TRBD1 as D (6 bases). From germline, CDR1 is MNHEY and CDR2 SVGAGI. The CDR3 loop spans 15 amino acids. The V and J ends lost 5 bases and 4 bases respectively, with 18 bases between them. The CDR3 DNA sequence: TGTGCCAGCAGTCTTACCGGGACACAACCTTACGAGCAGTACTTC. It codes for CASSLTGTQPYEQYF.

There are a few counts of this clonotype. The rearrangement joins TRBV6-5 to TRBJ2-7; 8 bases are a match to TRBD2. V lost 6 bases to trimming and J lost 7 bases; unmatched junction nucleotides: 14. The CDR3 has 15 amino acids. Per germline, CDR1 MNHEY and CDR2 SVGAGI. The DNA of the CDR3 is TGTGCCAGCAGGCGCGTAGCGGGGCCGGGGGGGGAGCAGTACGTC. Translating gives CASRRVAGPGGEQYV.

This clonotype showed up just a few times. The V gene is TRBV6-5, the J gene TRBJ1-5, with a weak D call TRBD1 (6 bases). In germline, CDR1 is MNHEY, CDR2 SVGAGI. The CDR3 totals 15 residues. V was shortened by 4 bases and J by 11 bases, with 21 bases between the two germline ends. The DNA for the CDR3 is TGTGCCAGCAGTTCCGCCACAGGGACGGGAAGGGCCCAGCATTTT. This encodes CASSSATGTGRAQHF.

Here the CDR3 DNA reads TGTGCTAGTGGTAGCCGGGACGTAAGAACCGGGGCGAATTCACCCCTCCACTTT. Translating gives CASGSRDVRTGANSPLHF. V gene TRBV12-5 combines with J gene TRBJ1-6, with a tentative D call TRBD1 (5 bases). The CDR3 contains 18 residues. The V gene's germline CDR1 is LGHNT and CDR2 FRNRAP. V lost 5 bases to trimming and J lost 7 bases, with 24 bases between them.

The chain uses TRBV6-6 and TRBJ1-2; D remains unclear. Germline CDR1 and CDR2: MNHNY and SVGAGI (reference sequence). Trimming removed 5 bases from V and 8 bases from J, with 15 bases in between. The CDR3 is 13 residues long. CDR3 residues: CASSPDKDVGYTF. The CDR3 DNA reads TGTGCCAGCAGTCCTGACAAGGATGTAGGCTACACCTTC.

This clonotype was counted only a few times. The V gene is TRBV6-4, the J gene TRBJ1-6; a possible D gene is TRBD1 (6 bases). CDR1 is MRHNA and CDR2 is SNTAGT in the germline V gene. The V end was cut by 3 bases, the J end by 6 bases, with 6 bases between. CDR3 length: 13 amino acids. CDR3 nucleotide sequence: TGTGCCAGCAGTGAGGGGGCTAATTCACCCCTCCACTTT. Protein product: CASSEGANSPLHF.

Only a few counts were recorded for this clonotype. J is TRBJ2-3 and V is TRBV9, with D uncertain. V lost 0 bases and J lost 11, with 13 bases in between. The germline V gene encodes CDR1 SGDLS and CDR2 YYNGEE. CDR3 length: 13 residues. CDR3 DNA sequence: TGTGCCAGCAGCGTAGATTTAGGGTCGGTGCAGTATTTT. This encodes CASSVDLGSVQYF.

The rearrangement links TRBV5-8 to TRBJ2-7; D is perhaps TRBD1 (5 bases). Trimming stripped 0 bases from V and 0 bases from J, with 7 bases between. Germline CDR1 SGHTS, CDR2 YDEGEE. This CDR3 comprises 14 residues. CDR3 nucleotide sequence: TGTGCCAGCAGCTTGGGACAGCGCTCCTACGAGCAGTACGTC. Translated, it gives CASSLGQRSYEQYV.

This clonotype has ten or more counts. The rearrangement joins TRBV7-9 to TRBJ2-5; TRBD2 is a possible D gene (6 bases). Germline loops: CDR1 SEHNR, CDR2 FQNEAQ (reference sequence). The CDR3 is 17 residues long. V dropped 3 bases and J dropped 1 base, with 18 bases sitting between them. CDR3 residues: CASSLRGFPTSQETQYF. The CDR3 DNA reads TGTGCCAGCAGCTTGCGGGGTTTCCCTACAAGCCAAGAGACCCAGTACTTC.

V is TRBV6-2 or TRBV6-3 and J is TRBJ2-7, with D perhaps matching TRBD1 (6 bases). The V end lost 4 bases, the J end lost 5 bases, and 12 bases lay between the germline ends. Germline assignment: CDR1 MNHEY and CDR2 SVGEGT. The CDR3 extends over 13 amino acids. The CDR3 is CASSSRGPNEQYF. In DNA, the CDR3 is TGTGCCAGCAGTTCCAGGGGACCGAACGAGCAGTACTTC.

This clonotype was detected only a few times. The genes are TRBV3-1 and TRBJ1-2; D call uncertain. This CDR3 region has 14 residues. V was pared by 0 bases and J by 3 bases, with 8 bases between. Germline lookup yields CDR1 LGHDT and CDR2 YNNKEL (reference sequence). The CDR3 sequence is CASSQEGRDYGYTF. In nucleotides, the CDR3 is TGTGCCAGCAGCCAAGAAGGGCGGGACTATGGCTACACCTTC.

The rearrangement links TRBV7-9 to TRBJ2-6, with D possibly being TRBD2 (6 bases). V gave up 5 bases and J gave up 0 bases, with 17 bases separating them. Germline V gives CDR1 SEHNR, CDR2 FQNEAQ (reference sequence). CDR3 length: 18 amino acids. The CDR3 nucleotides are TGTGCCAGCAGCCCCGGCGGATTAGCGGCCTCTGGGGCCAACGTCCTGACTTTC. Translating it yields CASSPGGLAASGANVLTF.